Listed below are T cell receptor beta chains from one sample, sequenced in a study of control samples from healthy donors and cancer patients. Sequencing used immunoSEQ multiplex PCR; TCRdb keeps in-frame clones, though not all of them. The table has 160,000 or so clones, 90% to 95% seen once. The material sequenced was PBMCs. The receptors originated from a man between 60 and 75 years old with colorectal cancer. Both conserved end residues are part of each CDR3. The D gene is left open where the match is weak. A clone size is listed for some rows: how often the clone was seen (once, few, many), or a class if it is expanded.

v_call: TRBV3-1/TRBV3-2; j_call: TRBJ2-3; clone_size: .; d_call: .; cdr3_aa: CASSQESTGYTDTQYF; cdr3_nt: TGTGCCAGCAGCCAAGAATCGACAGGATACACAGATACGCAGTATTTT
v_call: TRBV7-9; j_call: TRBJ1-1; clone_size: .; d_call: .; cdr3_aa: CASSLRGGTSTEAFF; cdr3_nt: TGTGCCAGCAGCTTAAGGGGAGGTACGAGCACTGAAGCTTTCTTT
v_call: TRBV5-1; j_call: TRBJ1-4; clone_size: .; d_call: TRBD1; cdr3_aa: CASSRSDRGRIEKLFF; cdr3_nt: TGCGCCAGCAGCAGGAGCGACAGGGGGCGTATTGAAAAACTGTTTTTT
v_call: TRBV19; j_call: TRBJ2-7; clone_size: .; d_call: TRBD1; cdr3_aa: CASSRQGLTGEQYF; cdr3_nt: TGTGCCAGTAGTAGACAGGGTCTTACCGGGGAGCAGTACTTC
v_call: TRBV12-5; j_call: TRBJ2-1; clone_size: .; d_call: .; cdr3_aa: CASGLGVPNEQFF; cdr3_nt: TGTGCTAGTGGTTTGGGGGTCCCCAATGAGCAGTTCTTC
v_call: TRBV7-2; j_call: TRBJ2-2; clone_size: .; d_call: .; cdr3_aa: CASSSNRENTGELFF; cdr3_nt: TGTGCCAGCAGCTCTAACAGGGAAAACACCGGGGAGCTGTTTTTT
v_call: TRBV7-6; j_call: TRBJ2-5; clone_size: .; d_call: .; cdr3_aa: CASSLGRETQYF; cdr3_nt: TGTGCCAGCAGCTTAGGCAGGGAGACCCAGTACTTC
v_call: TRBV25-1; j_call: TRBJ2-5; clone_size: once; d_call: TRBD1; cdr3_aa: CASSEPGTGQETQYF; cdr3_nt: TGTGCCAGCAGTGAACCCGGGACAGGACAAGAGACCCAGTACTTC
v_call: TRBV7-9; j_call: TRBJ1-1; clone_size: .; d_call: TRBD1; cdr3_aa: CASSPSGGNTEAFF; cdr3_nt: TGTGCCAGCAGCCCATCAGGGGGGAACACTGAAGCTTTCTTT
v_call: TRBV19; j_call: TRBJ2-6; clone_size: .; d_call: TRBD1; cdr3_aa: CASNSPPGTGSSGANVLTF; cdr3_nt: TGTGCCAGTAATTCCCCCCCCGGGACAGGGAGCTCTGGGGCCAACGTCCTGACTTTC
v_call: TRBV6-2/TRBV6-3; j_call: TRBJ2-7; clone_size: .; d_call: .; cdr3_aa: CASSPNRRYEQYF; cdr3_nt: TGTGCCAGCAGCCCAAATCGTCGGTACGAGCAGTACTTC
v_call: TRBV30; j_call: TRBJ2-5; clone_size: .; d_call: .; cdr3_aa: CAWSLETQYF; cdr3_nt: TGTGCCTGGAGTTTAGAGACCCAGTACTTC
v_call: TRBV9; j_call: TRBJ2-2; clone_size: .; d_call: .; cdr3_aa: CASSVSSANTGELFF; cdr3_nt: TGTGCCAGCAGCGTAAGCAGTGCGAACACCGGGGAGCTGTTTTTT
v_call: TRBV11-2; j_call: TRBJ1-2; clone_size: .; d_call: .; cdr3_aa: CASSTMGGANYGYTF; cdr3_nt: TGTGCCAGCAGCACCATGGGGGGCGCGAACTATGGCTACACCTTC
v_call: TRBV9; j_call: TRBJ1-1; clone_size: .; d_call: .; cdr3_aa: CASSVVPAPVGEAFF; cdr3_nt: TGTGCCAGCAGCGTAGTCCCGGCCCCAGTCGGTGAAGCTTTCTTT
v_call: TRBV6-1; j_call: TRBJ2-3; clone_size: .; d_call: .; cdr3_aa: CASSETRSSTDTQYF; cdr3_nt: TGTGCCAGCAGTGAAACTAGGTCTTCCACAGATACGCAGTATTTT
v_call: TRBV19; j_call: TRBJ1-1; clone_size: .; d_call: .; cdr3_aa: CASSIERGRGAFF; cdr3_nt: TGTGCCAGTAGTATAGAGAGAGGGAGGGGCGCTTTCTTT
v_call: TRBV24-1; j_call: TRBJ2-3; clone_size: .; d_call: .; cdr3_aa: CATSDPGALWGTDTQYF; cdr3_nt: TGTGCCACCAGTGATCCGGGGGCACTTTGGGGCACAGATACGCAGTATTTT
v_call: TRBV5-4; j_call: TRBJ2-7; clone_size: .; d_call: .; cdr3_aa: CASSKGTLGTYEQYF; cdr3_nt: TGTGCCAGCAGCAAGGGGACTTTGGGAACCTACGAGCAGTACTTC
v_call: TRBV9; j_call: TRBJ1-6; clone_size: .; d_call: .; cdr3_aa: CASTFESGKGSPLHF; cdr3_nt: TGTGCCAGCACCTTCGAGAGTGGAAAAGGATCACCCCTCCACTTT
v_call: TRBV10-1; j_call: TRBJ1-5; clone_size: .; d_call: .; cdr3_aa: CASKTAASQPQHF; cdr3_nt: TGCGCCAGCAAGACAGCTGCGTCTCAGCCCCAGCATTTT
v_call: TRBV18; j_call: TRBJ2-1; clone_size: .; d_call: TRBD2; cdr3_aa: CASSATRASGEIYNEQFF; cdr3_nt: TGTGCCAGCTCCGCAACCCGGGCTAGCGGGGAAATTTACAATGAGCAGTTCTTC
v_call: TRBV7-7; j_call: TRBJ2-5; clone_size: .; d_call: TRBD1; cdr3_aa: CASSRDRARETQYF; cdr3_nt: TGTGCCAGCAGCAGGGACAGGGCGCGGGAGACCCAGTACTTC
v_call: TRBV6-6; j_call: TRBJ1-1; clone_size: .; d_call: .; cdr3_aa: CASRRTFQDTEAFF; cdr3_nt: TGTGCCAGCAGAAGGACGTTCCAGGACACTGAAGCTTTCTTT
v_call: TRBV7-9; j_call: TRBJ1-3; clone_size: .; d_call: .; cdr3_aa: CAGSTTGSGNTIYF; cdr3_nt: TGTGCCGGCAGCACGACAGGCTCTGGAAACACCATATATTTT
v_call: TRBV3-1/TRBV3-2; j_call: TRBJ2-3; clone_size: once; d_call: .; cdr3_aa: CASSHTLGSGNGPDTQYF; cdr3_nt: TGTGCCAGCAGCCACACATTAGGGTCGGGGAACGGCCCAGATACGCAGTATTTT
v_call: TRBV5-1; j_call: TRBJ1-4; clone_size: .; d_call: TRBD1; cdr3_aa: CASSLVGDRDEKLFF; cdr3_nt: TGCGCCAGCAGCTTGGTTGGGGACAGGGATGAAAAACTGTTTTTT
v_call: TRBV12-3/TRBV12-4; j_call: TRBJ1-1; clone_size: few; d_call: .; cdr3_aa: CASSSGQNTEAFF; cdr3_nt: TGTGCCAGCAGTTCCGGACAGAACACTGAAGCTTTCTTT